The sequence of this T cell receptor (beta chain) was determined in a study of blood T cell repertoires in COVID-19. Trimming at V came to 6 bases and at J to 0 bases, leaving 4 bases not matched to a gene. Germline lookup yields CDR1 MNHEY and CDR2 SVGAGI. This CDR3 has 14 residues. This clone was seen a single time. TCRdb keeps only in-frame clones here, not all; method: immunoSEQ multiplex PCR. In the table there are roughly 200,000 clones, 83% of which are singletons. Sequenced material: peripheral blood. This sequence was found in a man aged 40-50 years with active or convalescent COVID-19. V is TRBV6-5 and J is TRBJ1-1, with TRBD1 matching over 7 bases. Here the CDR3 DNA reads TGTGCCAGCAGGCCAGGACAGGTGAACACTGAAGCTTTCTTT. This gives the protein CASRPGQVNTEAFF.